These 25 T cell receptor beta chains originate from one sample sequenced in a study of blood T cell repertoires in COVID-19. Produced via immunoSEQ multiplex PCR; TCRdb's table is partial and in-frame only. Seen here are 100,000 to 150,000 clones, roughly 86% observed once, and the top ten hold about 5%. What was sequenced was peripheral blood. The receptors stem from a human donor in a cohort sampled during active COVID-19.

The sample holds one count of this clone. The chain couples TRBV11-2 to TRBJ1-2, with 10 bases fitting TRBD1. Looked up from germline, CDR1 is SGHAT and CDR2 is FQNNGV. This CDR3 contains 15 residues. Losses at the gene ends were 2 bases for V and 4 bases for J; bases not matched to a gene: 4. DNA of the CDR3: TGTGCCAGCAGCTTAACCGGGACAGGGGTCTATGGCTACACCTTC. The encoded protein is CASSLTGTGVYGYTF.

CDR3 residues: CSARPNTQYF. DNA for the CDR3: TGCAGTGCTAGACCAAATACGCAGTATTTT. The rearrangement uses TRBV20-1 and TRBJ2-3; no clear D gene. The CDR3 is made up of 10 amino acids. The germline V and J ends were trimmed by 2 bases and 7 bases, with 4 bases remaining between them. The V gene's germline CDR1 is DFQATT and CDR2 SNEGSKA (reference sequence).

The chain employs TRBV5-1 and TRBJ2-3; a possible D gene is TRBD2 (5 bases). This CDR3 region has 16 residues. V gave up 0 bases and J gave up 2 bases, with 13 bases separating them. Germline lookup yields CDR1 SGHRS and CDR2 YFSETQ. CDR3 sequence reads: CASSLAGSGFTDTQYF. Written as DNA, the CDR3 is TGCGCCAGCAGCTTGGCGGGGAGCGGATTCACAGATACGCAGTATTTT.

The table lists this clone with a count of one. CDR3 nucleotide sequence: TGTGCCAGTAGTACCCTCCCGGGACAGGGGTCCGGGGCCAACGTCCTGACTTTC. Protein sequence: CASSTLPGQGSGANVLTF. The rearrangement joins TRBV19 to TRBJ2-6, with 10 bases fitting TRBD1. Germline-derived CDR1 and CDR2 are LNHDA and SQIVND (reference sequence). There are 18 residues in the CDR3. Unmatched junction bases numbered 10, after V lost 4 bases and J lost 4 bases.

This CDR3 is CAWKGQGRSQPQHF. CDR3 bases: TGTGCCTGGAAAGGACAGGGTCGGAGTCAGCCCCAGCATTTT. V gene TRBV30 combines with J gene TRBJ1-5, with 8 positions matching TRBD1. The CDR3 covers 14 residues. V was clipped by 4 bases and J by 6 bases; unmatched bases: 8. Germline CDR1 GTSNPN, CDR2 SVGIG (reference sequence). The variable domain in full, completed from reference TRBV30 and TRBJ1-5, reads SQTIHQWPATLVQPVGSPLSLECTVEGTSNPNLYWYRQAAGRGLQLLFYSVGIGQISSEVPQNLSASRPQDRQFILSSKKLLLSDSGFYLCAWKGQGRSQPQHFGDGTRLSIL.

This sequence joins TRBV13 and TRBJ2-5; 7 bases fit TRBD1. There are 15 residues in the CDR3. V lost 4 bases and J lost 1; bases outside the gene matches: 6. CDR1 and CDR2 (germline): PRHDT, FYEKMQ (reference sequence). In nucleotides, the CDR3 is TGTGCCAGCAGCTCTACCGGGACAGCCCAAGAGACCCAGTACTTC. Translation gives CASSSTGTAQETQYF.

The chain has TRBV27 and TRBJ2-7; D is unresolved. Germline V gives CDR1 MNHEY, CDR2 SMNVEV (reference sequence). Trimming shortened V by 4 bases and J by 4 bases, and 5 bases separated the two germline ends. The CDR3 totals 11 residues. This CDR3 reads CASSSIYEQYF. CDR3 in DNA: TGTGCCAGCAGTTCCATTTACGAGCAGTACTTC.

This clone was observed once. The chain recombines TRBV29-1 with TRBJ2-1; 16 nucleotides match TRBD2. Trimming at V came to 7 bases and at J to 8 bases, leaving 2 bases not matched to a gene. Per germline, CDR1 SQVTM and CDR2 ANQGSEA. The CDR3 spans 13 residues. The CDR3 region has the DNA TGCAGCGCCGGGACTAGCGGGAGGGATGAGCAGTTCTTC. Translating gives CSAGTSGRDEQFF.

This sequence joins TRBV25-1 and TRBJ2-1; D gene ambiguous. In germline, CDR1 is MGHDK, CDR2 SYGVNS. The CDR3 extends over 12 amino acids. The V end was cut by 4 bases, the J end by 4 bases, with 5 bases between. The CDR3, as DNA: TGTGCCAGCAGTGTCCGGTACAATGAGCAGTTCTTC. Translation gives CASSVRYNEQFF.

The CDR3, as DNA: TGTGCCACCAGTGATTCTGGACTCACGCAGTATTTT. Translating it yields CATSDSGLTQYF. The chain uses TRBV24-1 and TRBJ2-3, with a possible D match to TRBD2 (5 bases). Germline CDR1 KGHDR, CDR2 SFDVKD. The germline V and J ends were trimmed by 2 bases and 9 bases, with 8 bases remaining between them. The CDR3 has 12 amino acids.

The rearrangement joins TRBV10-3 to TRBJ1-1, with 8 bases matching TRBD1. The CDR3 covers 13 residues. After removal of 6 bases from V and 3 bases from J, the junction contained 3 bases not matched to a gene. Germline V CDR1 and CDR2: ENHRY, SYGVKD. CDR3 region: CAISQGADTEAFF. CDR3 in DNA: TGTGCCATCAGCCAGGGGGCAGACACTGAAGCTTTCTTT.

The chain carries TRBV5-1 and TRBJ2-7; 7 positions match TRBD1. Germline V gives CDR1 SGHRS, CDR2 YFSETQ. The CDR3 covers 15 residues. V dropped 4 bases and J dropped 2; count of bases not matched to a gene: 9. The CDR3: CASSPNRDRAYEQYF. The DNA of the CDR3 is TGCGCCAGCAGCCCAAACCGGGACAGAGCCTACGAGCAGTACTTC.

The V and J genes are TRBV5-6 and TRBJ2-7, with no clear D. The CDR3 covers 12 residues. Germline V CDR1 and CDR2: SGHDT, YYEEEE. The V gene lost 5 bases and the J gene lost 1 base, with 7 bases spanning the gap. The CDR3 region is CASSLLSYEQYF. The CDR3 DNA sequence: TGTGCCAGCAGTCTTCTATCCTACGAGCAGTACTTC.

The chain employs TRBV5-5 and TRBJ1-6, with 7 nucleotides matching TRBD1. The CDR3 consists of 15 residues. Germline V gene lookup returns CDR1 SGHKS and CDR2 YYEKEE (reference sequence). After removal of 4 bases from V and 3 bases from J, the junction contained 4 bases not matched to a gene. The CDR3 here is CASSLRDSYNSPLHF. CDR3 DNA: TGTGCCAGCAGCCTCCGGGACAGCTATAATTCACCCCTCCACTTT.

The chain employs TRBV27 and TRBJ2-7; 7 nucleotides agree with TRBD1. CDR1 and CDR2 (germline): MNHEY, SMNVEV (reference sequence). Trimming cost V 6 bases and J 3 bases; bases outside gene matches: 5. The CDR3 length is 13 residues. CDR3 in DNA: TGTGCCAGCAGGCCGGGACAGTACTACGAGCAGTACTTC. Encoded protein: CASRPGQYYEQYF.

The rearrangement joins TRBV5-1 to TRBJ2-7; D is ambiguous. The germline gives CDR1 SGHRS, CDR2 YFSETQ. The V end lost 0 bases, the J end lost 5 bases, and 18 bases lay between the germline ends. CDR3 size: 16 residues. CDR3 sequence reads: CASSLGPELHRDEQYF. CDR3 DNA: TGCGCCAGCAGCTTGGGGCCCGAACTTCATCGGGACGAGCAGTACTTC.

The chain couples TRBV5-6 to TRBJ2-1; 7 bases are shared with TRBD2. The CDR3 has 16 amino acids. The germline CDR1 and CDR2 sequences are SGHDT and YYEEEE. Trimming took 0 bases from V and 2 from J; bases not matched to a gene: 5. The CDR3 sequence: CASSLATGGTYNEQFF. CDR3 sequence (DNA): TGTGCCAGCAGCTTGGCCACGGGAGGAACCTACAATGAGCAGTTCTTC.

This clone was found many times. The genes are TRBV10-2 and TRBJ2-7; 7 bases agree with TRBD1. V dropped 5 bases and J dropped 2; count of bases not matched to a gene: 3. The germline V gene encodes CDR1 WSHSY and CDR2 SAAADI. The CDR3 sequence is 13 residues long. In DNA, the CDR3 is TGCGCCAGCAGTAGCCAGGGGGCCTACGAGCAGTACTTC. Amino acid sequence: CASSSQGAYEQYF.

The genes are TRBV10-2 and TRBJ2-3, with 8 positions matching TRBD1. With V trimmed by 6 bases and J by 1 base, 3 bases remained unmatched. The CDR3 runs 14 residues. Germline V gene data show CDR1 as WSHSY and CDR2 as SAAADI. The CDR3 sequence: CASSQDRGTDTQYF. DNA for the CDR3: TGCGCCAGCAGCCAGGACAGGGGCACAGATACGCAGTATTTT.

CDR3 protein: CASSGLAGGDYNEQFF. DNA of the CDR3: TGTGCCAGCAGCGGACTAGCGGGAGGAGACTACAATGAGCAGTTCTTC. The gene calls are TRBV2 and TRBJ2-1; 14 bases are shared with TRBD2. Trimming cost V 6 bases and J 3 bases; bases outside gene matches: 4. The CDR3 contains 16 residues. CDR1 and CDR2 (germline): SNHLY, FYNNEI.

V gene TRBV5-6 combines with J gene TRBJ2-1; tentative D call: TRBD1 (6 bases). Between the trimmed V and J ends, which lost 1 base and 4 bases, there was a span of 9 bases. This CDR3 has 14 residues. Germline CDR1 SGHDT, CDR2 YYEEEE. This chain's CDR3 is CASSLQGTYNEQFF. Here the CDR3 DNA reads TGTGCCAGCAGCTTGCAGGGGACATACAATGAGCAGTTCTTC.

This chain links TRBV3-1 (or the pseudogene TRBV3-2) with TRBJ1-5, with 7 bases that match TRBD1. Germline CDR1 LGHDT, CDR2 YNNKEL (reference sequence). The junction had 12 bases not matched to a gene; V was cut back by 3 bases and J by 4 bases. The CDR3 has 17 amino acids. CDR3 amino acids: CASSHTTGRSPNQPQHF. CDR3 nucleotide sequence: TGTGCCAGCAGCCATACGACAGGGAGGTCCCCTAATCAGCCCCAGCATTTT.

The chain is built from TRBV19 and TRBJ1-3; unclear D gene. Per germline, CDR1 LNHDA and CDR2 SQIVND (reference sequence). V lost 3 bases and J 0 bases, leaving 9 bases between the germline ends. The CDR3 runs to 15 residues. In nucleotides, the CDR3 is TGTGCCAGTAGTATCGGGAGGAACTCTGGAAACACCATATATTTT. It yields the protein CASSIGRNSGNTIYF.

The V gene is TRBV14, the J gene TRBJ2-5; 9 nucleotides agree with TRBD2. The CDR3 covers 14 residues. CDR1 is SGHDN, CDR2 FVKESK, per germline. The trim removed 3 bases at V and 1 base at J, leaving 0 bases unmatched. The CDR3 region is CASSQREGQETQYF. The CDR3 region has the DNA TGTGCCAGCAGCCAGCGGGAGGGCCAAGAGACCCAGTACTTC.

V gene TRBV6-5 combines with J gene TRBJ2-3; 8 bases align to TRBD1. The germline V gene encodes CDR1 MNHEY and CDR2 SVGAGI. The CDR3 length is 15 residues. The V and J ends lost 7 bases and 1 base, in that order; junction bases with no gene match: 7. CDR3 sequence: CASIPRGQGTDTQYF. CDR3 DNA sequence: TGTGCCAGCATCCCACGGGGACAGGGCACAGATACGCAGTATTTT.